The clone carrying this T cell receptor (beta chain) was detected only a few times. This entry comes from a study of blood T cell repertoires in COVID-19. Turning to the study itself: Acute and convalescent COVID-19 specimens originated in the United States, Italy and Spain.

Trimming removed 4 bases at V and 0 bases at J, with 16 bases between. Germline loops: CDR1 GTSNPN, CDR2 SVGIG (reference sequence). The CDR3 contains 15 residues. Authors' data handling: How many nucleated cells were present was estimated from reference gene primer amplification. The repertoire was sequenced with immunoSEQ multiplex PCR; TCRdb's copy has only in-frame clones and lacks some. D and trimming come from the DNA, and the V and J calls and clone size come from that table. The sample consists of about 490,000 clones, 80% to 90% of them appearing once. The origin of this receptor is a human donor in a cohort sampled during active COVID-19. Material: peripheral blood. The gene calls are TRBV30 and TRBJ2-7, with D tentatively TRBD2 (5 bases). In nucleotides, the CDR3 is TGTGCCTGGAAGCTTTGGAGCGGACGCTCCTACGAGCAGTACTTC. It yields the protein CAWKLWSGRSYEQYF.